This record covers a single T cell receptor beta chain. This entry belongs to a study of blood T cell repertoires in COVID-19. The overall study: Italy, Spain and the United States were the sources of the convalescent and acute COVID-19 samples. From T cells, B-cell-depleted T cells, or PBMCs came the material, which was cDNA or gDNA.

In the authors' workflow: Scientists estimated how many nucleated cells there were by amplifying reference gene primers. Generated by immunoSEQ multiplex PCR, the TCRdb table keeps only in-frame clones and is missing some. For V, J and clone size, that table is used; D and trimming come from the DNA. The table lists some 270,000 clones, 65% to 85% of them singletons. This clonotype was obtained from a woman between 40 and 55 years old who had recovered from COVID-19. The sequencing sample was made of peripheral blood.

CDR3 sequence reads: CASSLLGGRGENGYTF. DNA of the CDR3: TGTGCCAGCAGTTTATTAGGGGGCCGCGGGGAGAATGGCTACACCTTC. The V call is TRBV27, the J call TRBJ1-2; 7 bases align to TRBD1. V dropped 1 base and J dropped 6; count of bases not matched to a gene: 11. The CDR3 is 16 residues long. Germline CDR1 is MNHEY and CDR2 is SMNVEV (reference sequence).